This T cell receptor (beta chain) was sequenced in a study of T-cell reconstitution after alpha-beta-depleted transplantation in children. CDR3 length: 15 amino acids. V was clipped by 1 base and J by 3 bases, with 13 bases between them. The germline CDR1 and CDR2 sequences are SGHVS and FNYEAQ. Using unique molecular identifiers, the investigators prepared the TCRbeta library. One entry per CDR3 protein, called by TCRdb with MiXCR from the PCR reads. The sample includes some 250,000 distinct CDR3 sequences, approximately 12% seen only once; the top ten take over 2.5%. This clonotype has ten or more counts.

The genes are TRBV7-6 and TRBJ2-7; D perhaps matches TRBD2 (7 bases). The sequence was collected from a human donor who donated a stem cell graft to a child with acute lymphoblastic leukemia. The sample was PBMCs from the stem cell graft donor, taken from the stem cell graft. The CDR3 sequence: CASSLEQGGIYEQYF. CDR3 nucleotides: TGTGCCAGCAGCTTAGAACAGGGAGGGATCTACGAGCAGTACTTC. Combining the CDR3 with reference TRBV7-6 and TRBJ2-7 gives the whole variable domain GAGVSQSPRYKVTKRGQDVALRCDPISGHVSLYWYRQALGQGPEFLTYFNYEAQQDKSGLPNDRFSAERPEGSISTLTIQRTEQRDSAMYRCASSLEQGGIYEQYFGPGTRLTVT.